This T cell receptor (beta chain) was found in a study of T-cell memory formation after mild COVID-19. General study findings and limits: Pre-infection memory harbored some responding clones, suggesting cross-reactive memory joined. Clones that contracted from day 15 to 85 were balanced CD4/CD8, while later expanders leaned CD4+.

Details on this clonotype: Its antigen is currently unknown.

TCRdb reprocessed the 5' RACE reads via MiXCR and lists one record per CDR3 protein. The sample gives tens of thousands of distinct CDR3 sequences, 9.5% to 15% of which show up once; roughly 40% is in the top ten. Per the germline V gene, CDR1 is SGHTA and CDR2 is FQGTGA. Deletions cut 2 bases from V and 9 bases from J, with 5 bases between. This CDR3 is built from 11 residues. The clonotype originates from a man younger than 35 who had mild COVID-19 (a few samples of this study predate the infection). Cell type and time point are not known. The sequenced sample was PBMCs or a T cell subset sorted from them (not recorded which). The chain links TRBV7-3 to TRBJ2-1; D uncertain. CDR3 in amino acids: CASSLEAEQFF. The CDR3 coding sequence is TGTGCCAGCAGCTTAGAGGCTGAGCAGTTCTTC.